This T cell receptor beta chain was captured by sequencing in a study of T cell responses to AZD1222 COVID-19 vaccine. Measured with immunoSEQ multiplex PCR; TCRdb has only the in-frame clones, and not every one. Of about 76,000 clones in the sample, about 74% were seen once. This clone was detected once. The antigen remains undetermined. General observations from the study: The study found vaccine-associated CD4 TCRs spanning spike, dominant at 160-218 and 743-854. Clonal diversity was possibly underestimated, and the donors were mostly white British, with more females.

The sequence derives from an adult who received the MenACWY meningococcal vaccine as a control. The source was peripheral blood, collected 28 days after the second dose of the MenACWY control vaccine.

The CDR3 region is CSAEGGNTIYF. CDR3 DNA: TGCAGTGCCGAGGGTGGAAACACCATATATTTT. V usage is TRBV20-1 and J usage is TRBJ1-3; D not certain. The CDR3 sequence is 11 residues long. Germline loops: CDR1 DFQATT, CDR2 SNEGSKA (reference sequence). V was trimmed by 6 bases and J by 3 bases, leaving 6 bases between them.